Detailed here is one T cell receptor beta chain. The sample is drawn from a study of blood T cell repertoires in COVID-19. Study-level background: The cDNA or gDNA used as material had been derived from T cells, B-cell-depleted T cells, or PBMCs.

Methods used by the authors: Amplifying reference gene primers gave estimates of nucleated cell counts. The table came from immunoSEQ multiplex PCR; TCRdb's copy has only in-frame clones and leaves some out. V, J and clone size were drawn from that table, and D and trimming were deduced from the DNA. The sample has fewer than 150,000 clones, approximately 80% seen once; the top ten hold roughly 20%. This CDR3 is built from 13 residues. The V gene end was trimmed by 6 bases and the J gene end by 2 bases; junction bases not matched to a gene: 4. Germline-derived CDR1 and CDR2 are MNHNY and SVGAGI (reference sequence).

The chain has TRBV6-6 and TRBJ2-7, with 7 positions matching TRBD1. Sequenced input: peripheral blood. The receptor was isolated from a man older than 75 with acute or convalescent COVID-19. The CDR3 reads CASSKDRAYEQYF. In DNA, the CDR3 is TGTGCCAGCAGCAAAGACAGGGCCTACGAGCAGTACTTC.